This TCR beta chain was found in a study of blood T cells in healthy people across ages. CDR1 and CDR2 (germline): LGHNA, YSLEER. CDR3 length: 15 amino acids. Together with a sample-barcoded 5' primer, a J-beta primer mix was included in a second PCR lasting about 7 to 11 cycles. TCRdb re-derived calls from the 5' RACE reads in MiXCR, one entry per CDR3 protein. The data hold about 940,000 distinct CDR3 sequences, with under 50% observed a single time. This clonotype was obtained from a man aged 25 to 45 in good health. The chain is built from TRBV4-3 and TRBJ2-4; 8 positions match TRBD2. The tail of the sequence fits TRBJ2-7 better, so the J call may be wrong. The specimen was blood. The DNA for the CDR3 is TGCGCCAGCAGCCAATTATGGGGACTAGCCTACGAGCAGTACTTC. It codes for CASSQLWGLAYEQYF.